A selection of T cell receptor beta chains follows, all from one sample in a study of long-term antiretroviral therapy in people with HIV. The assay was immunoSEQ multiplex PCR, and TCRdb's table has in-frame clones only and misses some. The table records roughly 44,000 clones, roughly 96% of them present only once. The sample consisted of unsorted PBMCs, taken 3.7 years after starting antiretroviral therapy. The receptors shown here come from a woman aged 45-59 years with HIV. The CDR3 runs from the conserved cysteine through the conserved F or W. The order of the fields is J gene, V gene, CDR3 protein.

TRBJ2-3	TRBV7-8	CASSGTSGGQGTQYF
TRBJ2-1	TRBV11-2	CASSLARGRIYEQFF
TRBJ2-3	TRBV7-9	CASSLGRGDTQYF
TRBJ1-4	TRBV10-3	CAIRTGLNEELFF
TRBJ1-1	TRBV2	CASTEGTFTEAFF
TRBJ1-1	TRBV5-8	CASSRLNTEAFF
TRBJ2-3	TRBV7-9	CASSATGGSDTQYF
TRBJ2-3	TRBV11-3	CASSLDPGSQYF
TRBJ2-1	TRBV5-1	CASSLDQTSGAYNEQFF
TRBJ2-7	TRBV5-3	CARSSVQGKSYEQYF
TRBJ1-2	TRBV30	CAWSDRLYGYTF
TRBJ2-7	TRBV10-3	CAIGREGGTYEQYF
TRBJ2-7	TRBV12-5	CASGLRRGLADYEQYF
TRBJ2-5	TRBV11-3	CASSRGYETQYF
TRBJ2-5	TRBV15	CATSSHTEFTSGVKETQYF
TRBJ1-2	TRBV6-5	CASKPTGLYGYTF
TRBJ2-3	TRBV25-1	CASSEFPVGDPSTDTQYF
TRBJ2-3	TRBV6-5	CASSSGLAGPDTQYF
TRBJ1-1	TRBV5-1	CASSRGTGNTEAFF
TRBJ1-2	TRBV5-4	CASSSPGQGARNYGYTF
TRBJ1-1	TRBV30	CAWSTTGNTEAFF
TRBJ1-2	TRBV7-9	CASSPDPNYGYTF
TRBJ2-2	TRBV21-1	CASSKGTPEGYTGELFF
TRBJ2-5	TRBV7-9	CASSNRDREETQYF
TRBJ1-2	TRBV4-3	CASSQVGGGYGYTF
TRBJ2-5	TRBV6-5	CASSYSSRSPPETQYF
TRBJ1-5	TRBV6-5	CATGVLGTNQPQHF
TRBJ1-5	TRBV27	CASSWDRGQPQHF
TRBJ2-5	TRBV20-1	CSARDRETQYF
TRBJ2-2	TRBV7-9	CASSERTNTGELFF
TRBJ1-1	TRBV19	CASSDRGSNTEAFF
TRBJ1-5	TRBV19	CATTPALEYSNQPQHF
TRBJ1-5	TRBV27	CASSLGTGTGNQPQHF
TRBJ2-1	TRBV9	CASSVVGGLVEQFF
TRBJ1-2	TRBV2	CASSVEAGRYGYTF
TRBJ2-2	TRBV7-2	CASSQRLGTGELFF
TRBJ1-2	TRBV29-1	CSVTDRRYGYTF